One TCR beta chain is described in this entry. Its target is unknown. PCR was performed using 60 Vbeta and 13 Jbeta primers. Sequencing used immunoSEQ multiplex PCR; TCRdb keeps in-frame clones, though not all of them. The data contain hundreds of thousands of clones, just over 75% of them seen just once; the ten biggest clones take up 0.63%. This sample stems from a study of cytomegalovirus exposure and HLA in healthy donors. Notes on the study in general: Reportedly, a later analysis found an Asian-associated ancestry cluster had fewer N-insertions than the roughly 700-donor mean.

Deletions cut 0 bases from V and 2 bases from J, with 14 bases between. This CDR3 is built from 15 residues. Germline V lookup: CDR1 GTSNPN, CDR2 SVGIG (reference sequence). Sequenced: PBMCs. This clonotype was obtained from a man younger than 35 in good health and CMV-seronegative. The rearrangement uses TRBV30 and TRBJ2-7; the D gene is possibly TRBD1 (6 bases). This CDR3 reads CAWSVPADSTYEQYF. For the CDR3, the DNA is TGTGCCTGGAGTGTTCCAGCGGACAGCACCTACGAGCAGTACTTC.